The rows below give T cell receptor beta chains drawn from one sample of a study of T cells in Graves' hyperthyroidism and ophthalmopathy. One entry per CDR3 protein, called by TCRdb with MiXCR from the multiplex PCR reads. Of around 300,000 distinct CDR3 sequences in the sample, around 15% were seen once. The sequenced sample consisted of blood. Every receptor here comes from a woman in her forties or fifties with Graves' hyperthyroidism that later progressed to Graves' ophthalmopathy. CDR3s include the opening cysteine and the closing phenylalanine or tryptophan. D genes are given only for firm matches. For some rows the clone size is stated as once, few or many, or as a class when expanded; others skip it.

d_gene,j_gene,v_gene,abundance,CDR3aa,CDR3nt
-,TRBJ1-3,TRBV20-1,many,CSALDSRGNTIYF,TGCAGTGCTCTGGACAGCCGTGGAAACACCATATATTTT
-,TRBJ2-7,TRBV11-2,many,CASSSGASYEQYF,TGTGCCAGCAGCTCCGGGGCCTCCTACGAGCAGTACTTC
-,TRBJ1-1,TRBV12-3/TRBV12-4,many,CASSLGRGATEAFF,TGTGCCAGCAGTTTAGGGAGGGGGGCCACTGAAGCTTTCTTT
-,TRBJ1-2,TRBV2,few,CASRGARDGYTF,TGTGCCAGCAGGGGGGCCCGCGATGGCTACACCTTC
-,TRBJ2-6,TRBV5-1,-,CASSGMVQTGANVLTF,TGCGCCAGCAGCGGGATGGTCCAGACTGGGGCCAACGTCCTGACTTTC
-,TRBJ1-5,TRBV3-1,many,CASSRERYSNQPQHF,TGTGCCAGCAGCCGGGAGAGGTATAGCAATCAGCCCCAGCATTTT
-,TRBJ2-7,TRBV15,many,CATSRDRYEQYF,TGTGCCACCAGCAGAGACAGGTACGAGCAGTACTTC
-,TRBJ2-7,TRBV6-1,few,CASTPRPLTYEQYF,TGTGCCAGCACCCCCAGGCCACTAACCTACGAGCAGTACTTC
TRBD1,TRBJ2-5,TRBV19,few,CASRTGGTSKTQYF,TGTGCCAGTAGGACAGGGGGGACCTCTAAGACCCAGTACTTC
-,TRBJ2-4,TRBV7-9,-,CASSLEVTGGNIQYF,TGTGCCAGCAGCTTAGAGGTCACGGGTGGGAACATTCAGTACTTC
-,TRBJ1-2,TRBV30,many,CAWVENYGYTF,TGTGCCTGGGTCGAGAACTATGGCTACACCTTC
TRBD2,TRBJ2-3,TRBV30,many,CAWSVKEGLAGSGTDTQYF,TGTGCCTGGAGTGTAAAGGAGGGACTAGCGGGGAGCGGCACAGATACGCAGTATTTT
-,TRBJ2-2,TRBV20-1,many,CSARDSIEHGELFF,TGCAGTGCCCGGGATTCTATAGAGCACGGGGAGCTGTTTTTT
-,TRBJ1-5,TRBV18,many,CASSPSGERQPQHF,TGTGCCAGCTCACCTTCGGGCGAGCGGCAGCCCCAGCATTTT
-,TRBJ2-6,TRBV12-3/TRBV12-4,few,CASSLYGLEAEANVLTF,TGTGCCAGCAGTTTATATGGCTTGGAAGCTGAGGCCAACGTCCTGACTTTC
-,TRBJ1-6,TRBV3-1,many,CASSHTGGDSPLHF,TGTGCCAGCAGCCACACTGGCGGGGATTCACCCCTCCACTTT
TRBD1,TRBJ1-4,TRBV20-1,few,CSALDRVGEKLFF,TGCAGTGCTCTGGACAGGGTCGGTGAAAAACTGTTTTTT
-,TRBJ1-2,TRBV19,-,CASSIPTANYGYTF,TGTGCCAGTAGTATTCCGACAGCTAACTATGGCTACACCTTC
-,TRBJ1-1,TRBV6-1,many,CASTRQSHTEAFF,TGTGCCAGCACCAGACAGTCTCACACTGAAGCTTTCTTT
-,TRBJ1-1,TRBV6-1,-,CASRAGGGNTEAFF,TGTGCCAGCAGAGCGGGGGGGGGGAACACTGAAGCTTTCTTT
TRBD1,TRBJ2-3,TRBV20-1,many,CSAREQGDTQYF,TGCAGTGCTAGAGAACAGGGGGATACGCAGTATTTT
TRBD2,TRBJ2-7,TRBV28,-,CASSSGGPVLEQYF,TGTGCCAGCAGCTCGGGGGGGCCGGTTCTCGAGCAGTACTTC
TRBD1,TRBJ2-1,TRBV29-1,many,CSVEDRGRYNEQFF,TGCAGCGTTGAGGACAGGGGGCGTTACAATGAGCAGTTCTTC
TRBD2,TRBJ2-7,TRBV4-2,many,CASSQDTGAGKAYEQYF,TGTGCCAGCAGCCAAGATACGGGAGCGGGAAAAGCCTACGAGCAGTACTTC
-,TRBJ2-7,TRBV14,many,CASTQDSPSSYEQYF,TGTGCCAGCACCCAGGACAGTCCCAGCTCCTACGAGCAGTACTTC
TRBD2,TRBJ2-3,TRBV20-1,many,CSGASSGRRNTQYF,TGCAGCGGAGCGTCTAGCGGGAGAAGGAATACGCAGTATTTT
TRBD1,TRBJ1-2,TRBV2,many,CASSDDRGAGGYGYTF,TGTGCCAGCAGTGACGACAGGGGCGCGGGTGGCTATGGCTACACCTTC
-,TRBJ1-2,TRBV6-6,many,CASSYSAGHHYGYTF,TGTGCCAGCAGTTACTCGGCAGGGCATCACTATGGCTACACCTTC
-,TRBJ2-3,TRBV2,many,CASTKSARTSDTQYF,TGTGCCAGCACCAAGTCGGCCAGGACGTCAGATACGCAGTATTTT
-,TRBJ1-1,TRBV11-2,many,CASTSTDTEAFF,TGTGCCAGCACTTCGACTGACACTGAAGCTTTCTTT
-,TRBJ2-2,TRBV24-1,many,CATSPRGNTGELFF,TGTGCCACCAGCCCCCGGGGTAACACCGGGGAGCTGTTTTTT
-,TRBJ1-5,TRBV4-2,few,CASSQGGGRDQPQHF,TGTGCCAGCAGCCAAGGGGGGGGGCGCGATCAGCCCCAGCATTTT
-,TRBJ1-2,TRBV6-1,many,CASNSGQKGYEDGYTF,TGTGCCAGCAATAGCGGACAGAAGGGGTATGAGGATGGCTACACCTTC
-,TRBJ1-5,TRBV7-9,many,CASSLGQVQPQHF,TGTGCCAGCAGCTTAGGGCAGGTCCAGCCCCAGCATTTT
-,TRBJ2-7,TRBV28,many,CASSPPGQYYEQYF,TGTGCCAGCAGCCCGCCCGGTCAATATTACGAGCAGTACTTC
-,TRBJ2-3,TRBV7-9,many,CASSLEDSRDTQYF,TGTGCCAGCAGCTTGGAGGACAGCCGCGATACGCAGTATTTT
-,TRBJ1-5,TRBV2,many,CASKGLVSGQPQHF,TGTGCCAGCAAGGGCTTGGTGTCGGGTCAGCCCCAGCATTTT
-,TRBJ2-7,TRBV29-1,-,CSVVGALGEQYF,TGCAGCGTTGTTGGGGCTTTGGGGGAGCAGTACTTC
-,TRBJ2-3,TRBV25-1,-,CASSDRFDTDTQYF,TGTGCCAGCAGTGATCGGTTTGACACAGATACGCAGTATTTT
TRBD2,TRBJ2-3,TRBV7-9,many,CASSPSGSSTDTQYF,TGTGCCAGCAGCCCTAGCGGGAGTAGCACAGATACGCAGTATTTT
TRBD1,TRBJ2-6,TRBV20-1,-,CSASGQGGSGANVLTF,TGCAGTGCTTCTGGACAGGGAGGATCTGGGGCCAACGTCCTGACTTTC
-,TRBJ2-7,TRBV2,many,CASKGRTATSRYEQYF,TGTGCCAGCAAAGGGCGTACGGCTACTTCCCGATACGAGCAGTACTTC
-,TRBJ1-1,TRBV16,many,CASSQSGGSTEAFF,TGTGCCAGCAGCCAAAGTGGGGGGAGCACTGAAGCTTTCTTT
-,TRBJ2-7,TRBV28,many,CASRGGQSEQYF,TGTGCCAGCAGGGGGGGGCAGTCCGAGCAGTACTTC
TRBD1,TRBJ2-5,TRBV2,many,CASSGDRAQETQYF,TGTGCCAGCAGTGGGGACAGGGCCCAAGAGACCCAGTACTTC
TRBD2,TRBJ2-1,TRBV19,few,CASSPRGPTSASDNEQFF,TGTGCCAGTAGCCCGAGGGGACCGACTAGCGCCTCGGACAATGAGCAGTTCTTC
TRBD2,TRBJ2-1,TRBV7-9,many,CASSLRTSGEAYNEQFF,TGTGCCAGCAGCTTACGGACCAGCGGGGAGGCCTACAATGAGCAGTTCTTC
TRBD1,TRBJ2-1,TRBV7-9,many,CASSQAGTGKRNEQFF,TGTGCCAGCAGCCAAGCCGGGACAGGGAAGCGCAATGAGCAGTTCTTC